One sample yielded the 24 T cell receptor beta chains listed below, sequenced in a study of shared clonotypes between healthy human individuals. Only CD45RO-negative cells positively selected for CCR7 counted as naive CD8 cells, so terminally differentiated effector memory CD45RA+ cells were excluded. Profiling relied on immunoSEQ multiplex PCR, and the TCRdb table lists in-frame clones only, not all of them. Of about 2 million clones detected, about 95% appear once; the ten largest clones hold 1% to 1.3%. The specimen sequenced was naive CD8+ T cells sorted from blood. All receptors come from a man aged 18-30 years in good health.

The chain recombines TRBV6-1 with TRBJ1-4; the D is unclear. The CDR3 loop spans 15 amino acids. Germline V gene lookup returns CDR1 MNHNS and CDR2 SASEGT. The ends were cut back, 1 base at V and 0 bases at J, with 6 bases in the middle. The CDR3 DNA sequence: TGTGCCAGCAGTGAAGAGAACACAACTAATGAAAAACTGTTTTTT. Protein product: CASSEENTTNEKLFF.

V usage is TRBV11-2 and J usage is TRBJ2-1, with D possibly being TRBD2 (5 bases). V was shortened by 1 base and J by 4 bases, with 8 bases between the two germline ends. This CDR3 contains 14 residues. Looked up from germline, CDR1 is SGHAT and CDR2 is FQNNGV. In nucleotides, the CDR3 is TGTGCCAGCAGCTTAGCTCGGGGTTACAATGAGCAGTTCTTC. It translates to CASSLARGYNEQFF. Complete variable domain (other parts from reference TRBV11-2 and TRBJ2-1): EAGVAQSPRYKIIEKRQSVAFWCNPISGHATLYWYQQILGQGPKLLIQFQNNGVVDDSQLPKDRFSAERLKGVDSTLKIQPAKLEDSAVYLCASSLARGYNEQFFGPGTRLTVL.

The CDR3 protein is CASSSPLAGVPGQYF. CDR3 in DNA: TGTGCCAGCAGTTCGCCACTAGCGGGGGTCCCAGGGCAGTACTTC. V usage is TRBV27 and J usage is TRBJ2-7; 11 bases map to TRBD2. In germline, CDR1 is MNHEY, CDR2 SMNVEV (reference sequence). With V trimmed by 4 bases and J by 9 bases, 11 bases remained unmatched. This CDR3 region has 15 residues.

The gene calls are TRBV7-9 and TRBJ1-5; possibly TRBD1 for D (5 bases). Germline lookup yields CDR1 SEHNR and CDR2 FQNEAQ (reference sequence). There are 16 residues in the CDR3. V lost 5 bases and J lost 3, with 17 bases in between. CDR3 sequence (DNA): TGTGCCAGCAGCGAAAAAGGGGACCACACCAATCAGCCCCAGCATTTT. Encoded protein: CASSEKGDHTNQPQHF.

The chain is built from TRBV30 and TRBJ2-3; D gene ambiguous. This CDR3 is 14 amino acids long. Germline-derived CDR1 and CDR2 are GTSNPN and SVGIG (reference sequence). V lost 2 bases to trimming and J lost 1 base, with 10 bases between them. The CDR3 DNA is TGTGCCTGGAGTAGGGTAGGCCGCACAGATACGCAGTATTTT. It codes for CAWSRVGRTDTQYF.

This chain uses TRBV5-4 with TRBJ2-7; tentative D call: TRBD2 (5 bases). Germline V gene data show CDR1 as SGHNT and CDR2 as YYREEE (reference sequence). The CDR3 totals 12 residues. V gave up 0 bases and J gave up 9 bases, with 10 bases separating them. The CDR3 DNA follows: TGTGCCAGCAGCTTGGGGACTGGCGGGCAGTACTTC. This sequence encodes CASSLGTGGQYF.

This chain uses TRBV7-8 with TRBJ2-7; tentatively, D is TRBD2 (5 bases). The germline V and J ends were trimmed by 0 bases and 5 bases, with 17 bases remaining between them. Looked up from germline, CDR1 is SGHVS and CDR2 is FQNEAQ. The CDR3 has 16 amino acids. The CDR3 DNA reads TGTGCCAGCAGCTTAGCGGCTAGCCGATTGAGAGACGAGCAGTACTTC. Protein sequence: CASSLAASRLRDEQYF.

The CDR3 sequence: CASSPWSTGVYEQYF. As DNA, the CDR3 is TGCGCCAGCAGCCCTTGGTCGACAGGGGTATACGAGCAGTACTTC. The chain links TRBV4-1 to TRBJ2-7; the match to TRBD1 covers 8 bases. The germline CDR1 and CDR2 sequences are MGHRA and YSYEKL. This CDR3 has 15 amino acids. Trimming at V came to 4 bases and at J to 4 bases, leaving 9 bases not matched to a gene.

This clone occurred once. The rearrangement uses TRBV19 and TRBJ1-2; the match to TRBD1 covers 8 bases. Germline V gene data show CDR1 as LNHDA and CDR2 as SQIVND (reference sequence). V lost 7 bases to trimming and J lost 4 bases; unmatched junction nucleotides: 8. This CDR3 has 14 residues. CDR3 loop: CASIQTGDVYGYTF. As DNA, the CDR3 is TGTGCCAGTATCCAGACAGGGGATGTCTATGGCTACACCTTC. Full variable domain (rest looked up from reference TRBV19 and TRBJ1-2): DGGITQSPKYLFRKEGQNVTLSCEQNLNHDAMYWYRQDPGQGLRLIYYSQIVNDFQKGDIAEGYSVSREKKESFPLTVTSAQKNPTAFYLCASIQTGDVYGYTFGSGTRLTVV.

V and J are TRBV4-1 and TRBJ1-2; a possible D gene is TRBD1 (6 bases). CDR3 length: 16 residues. In germline, CDR1 is MGHRA, CDR2 YSYEKL. Trimming took 3 bases from V and 4 from J, leaving 18 bases between them. As DNA, the CDR3 is TGCGCCAGCAGCCACGGGGGCCCACATGATCCCTATGGCTACACCTTC. Translated: CASSHGGPHDPYGYTF.

The chain joins TRBV28 to TRBJ2-7, with a tentative D call TRBD1 (6 bases). V lost 5 bases, J lost 7 bases, and 21 bases lay in between. Germline lookup yields CDR1 MDHEN and CDR2 SYDVKM. The CDR3 consists of 15 residues. In DNA, the CDR3 is TGTGCCAGCAGTCTCAGAGGGTTACAGGGTAGGGAGCAGTACTTC. This gives the protein CASSLRGLQGREQYF.

V is TRBV4-3 and J is TRBJ2-1, with TRBD2 matching over 7 bases. After removal of 0 bases from V and 0 bases from J, the junction contained 5 bases not matched to a gene. Germline assignment: CDR1 LGHNA and CDR2 YSLEER. The CDR3 has 17 residues. As DNA, the CDR3 is TGCGCCAGCAGCCAAGATGGGGGGGAGAGCTCCTACAATGAGCAGTTCTTC. As protein: CASSQDGGESSYNEQFF.

This rearrangement joins TRBV28 to TRBJ1-1, with D perhaps matching TRBD1 (5 bases). The germline V gene encodes CDR1 MDHEN and CDR2 SYDVKM. This CDR3 is 13 amino acids long. V was clipped by 3 bases and J by 5 bases, with 10 bases between them. As DNA, the CDR3 is TGTGCCAGCAGTTTTCCGGGGGTTACTGAAGCTTTCTTT. It translates to CASSFPGVTEAFF.

The rearrangement joins TRBV5-6 to TRBJ2-7; unclear D gene. This CDR3 is built from 14 residues. V lost 4 bases, J lost 7 bases, and 18 bases lay in between. Per the germline V gene, CDR1 is SGHDT and CDR2 is YYEEEE. The CDR3 here is CASSGEETRREQYF. Written as DNA, the CDR3 is TGTGCCAGCAGCGGCGAAGAGACAAGGCGGGAGCAGTACTTC.

The chain joins TRBV4-3 to TRBJ2-6; the D call may be TRBD1 or TRBD2 (5 bases each). The CDR3 is 14 residues long. With 5 bases removed from V and 4 bases from J, the gap between germline ends came to 9 bases. The germline V gene encodes CDR1 LGHNA and CDR2 YSLEER. The CDR3 nucleotides read TGCGCCAGCAGCTCAGGGACGGGGGCCAACGTCCTGACTTTC. Amino acid sequence: CASSSGTGANVLTF.

V is TRBV13 and J is TRBJ2-7, with 7 positions matching TRBD1. Germline assignment: CDR1 PRHDT and CDR2 FYEKMQ (reference sequence). The junction had 12 bases not matched to a gene; V was cut back by 5 bases and J by 5 bases. CDR3 length: 15 amino acids. In DNA, the CDR3 is TGTGCCAGCAGCACCCGGGACAGAGACGACGACGAGCAGTACTTC. Its protein product is CASSTRDRDDDEQYF.

The table lists this clone with a count of one. This rearrangement joins TRBV28 to TRBJ1-3; D is uncertain. This CDR3 is built from 15 residues. Trimming removed 6 bases from V and 0 bases from J, with 12 bases in between. Germline assignment: CDR1 MDHEN and CDR2 SYDVKM. The CDR3 nucleotides read TGTGCCAGCAGACCGTCTCCTTACTCTGGAAACACCATATATTTT. As protein: CASRPSPYSGNTIYF. The variable domain in full, with the rest retrieved from reference TRBV28 and TRBJ1-3, is DVKVTQSSRYLVKRTGEKVFLECVQDMDHENMFWYRQDPGLGLRLIYFSYDVKMKEKGDIPEGYSVSREKKERFSLILESASTNQTSMYLCASRPSPYSGNTIYFGEGSWLTVV.

The chain couples TRBV4-1 to TRBJ2-5; 10 bases align to TRBD2. CDR3 length: 17 residues. Trimming removed 4 bases from V and 5 bases from J; junction bases left unmatched: 13. CDR1 and CDR2 from the germline V gene are MGHRA and YSYEKL. The CDR3 nucleotides are TGCGCCAGCAGCCTAGATACCTCAGCGGGGGGGGTCGAGACCCAGTACTTC. This codes for CASSLDTSAGGVETQYF.

The chain combines TRBV6-5 with TRBJ1-1; tentatively, D is TRBD1 (6 bases). Germline assignment: CDR1 MNHEY and CDR2 SVGAGI. Trimming shortened V by 2 bases and J by 4 bases, and 8 bases separated the two germline ends. The CDR3 totals 13 residues. This chain's CDR3 is CASSYKGGTEAFF. Here the CDR3 DNA reads TGTGCCAGCAGTTACAAGGGGGGCACTGAAGCTTTCTTT.

This clone came up once. The chain uses TRBV13 and TRBJ2-1; 7 nucleotides align to TRBD1. Germline CDR1 and CDR2: PRHDT and FYEKMQ (reference sequence). Trimming took 8 bases from V and 7 from J; bases not matched to a gene: 5. CDR3 size: 12 residues. The chain's CDR3 is CASGSTGNEQFF. The CDR3 nucleotides read TGTGCCAGCGGATCGACAGGGAATGAGCAGTTCTTC.

The V call is TRBV30, the J call TRBJ1-2, with 8 bases aligning to TRBD1. Germline-derived CDR1 and CDR2 are GTSNPN and SVGIG (reference sequence). V dropped 4 bases and J dropped 3; count of bases not matched to a gene: 7. The CDR3 has 14 residues. The CDR3 sequence: CAWTQGTGHYGYTF. The CDR3 DNA reads as TGTGCCTGGACTCAAGGGACAGGACACTATGGCTACACCTTC.

The chain carries TRBV4-3 and TRBJ2-2; possible D gene TRBD2, 5 bases. V lost 0 bases, J lost 0 bases, and 11 bases lay in between. CDR3 length equals 17 residues. The germline V gene has CDR1 LGHNA and CDR2 YSLEER. CDR3 bases: TGCGCCAGCAGCCAAGATCCGGCGGGCGCGAACACCGGGGAGCTGTTTTTT. Translated: CASSQDPAGANTGELFF.

This chain connects TRBV7-6 to TRBJ2-7; the match to TRBD2 covers 9 bases. The V gene end was trimmed by 5 bases and the J gene end by 7 bases; junction bases not matched to a gene: 12. Germline V lookup: CDR1 SGHVS, CDR2 FNYEAQ. The CDR3 loop spans 15 amino acids. DNA of the CDR3: TGTGCCAGCAGCCTTAGCGGGAGTAGGGCCGGGGAGCAGTACTTC. Its translation: CASSLSGSRAGEQYF.

To note about this clone: Because it lacks the conserved phenylalanine or tryptophan at the end, this CDR3 is likely a read error. The DNA is omitted, as the CDR3 cannot be located on it reliably, and the CDR3 follows TCRdb's listing. The rearrangement joins TRBV6-4 to TRBJ2-7; TRBD2, the D gene given by the table, was not confirmed from the DNA. Germline V CDR1 and CDR2: MRHNA, SNTAGT. The CDR3 numbers 8 amino acids, ends counted. The CDR3 sequence: CASIRRDS.